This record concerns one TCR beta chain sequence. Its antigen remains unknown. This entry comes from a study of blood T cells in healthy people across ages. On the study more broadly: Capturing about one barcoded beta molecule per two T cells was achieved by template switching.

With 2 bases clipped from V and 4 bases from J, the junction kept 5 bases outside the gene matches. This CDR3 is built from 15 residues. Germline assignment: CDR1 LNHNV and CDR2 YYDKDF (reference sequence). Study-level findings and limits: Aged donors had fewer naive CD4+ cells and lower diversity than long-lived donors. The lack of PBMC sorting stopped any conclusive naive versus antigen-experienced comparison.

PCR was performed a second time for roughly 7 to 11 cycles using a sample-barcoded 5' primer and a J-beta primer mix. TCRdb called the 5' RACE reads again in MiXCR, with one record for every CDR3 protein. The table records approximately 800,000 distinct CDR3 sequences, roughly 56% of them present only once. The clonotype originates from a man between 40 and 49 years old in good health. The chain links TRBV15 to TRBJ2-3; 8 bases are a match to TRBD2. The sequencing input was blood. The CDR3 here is CATSRLTGGPDTQYF. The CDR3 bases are TGTGCCACCAGCAGATTGACGGGGGGGCCAGATACGCAGTATTTT.